In this sample, the clone carrying this T cell receptor (beta chain) is medium-sized. The antigen is unknown. These data are taken from a study of T cell responses to AZD1222 COVID-19 vaccine. Findings and limits, study-wide: As reported, nearly half of all spike-specific TCRs target variant regions that are unmutated. Compared with day 0, the breadth and depth of the Spike-specific TCR repertoire rose significantly after two doses of AZD1222.

Method: immunoSEQ multiplex PCR; TCRdb's copy keeps in-frame clones and lacks some. Of 70,000 to 75,000 clones in the sample, around 90% were seen once. The sequence was obtained from an adult who received the AZD1222 COVID-19 vaccine. The specimen comprised peripheral blood, sampled 28 days after the second AZD1222 dose.

This CDR3 reads CSAPGTGRTQYF. Here the CDR3 DNA reads TGCAGCGCTCCGGGGACAGGGAGGACCCAGTACTTC. V and J are TRBV29-1 and TRBJ2-5; 9 bases agree with TRBD1. The trim removed 7 bases at V and 7 bases at J, leaving 7 bases unmatched. In germline, CDR1 is SQVTM, CDR2 ANQGSEA. This CDR3 spans 12 amino acids.